These 21 T cell receptor beta chains were sequenced from one sample in a study of T-cell memory formation after mild COVID-19. TCRdb passed the 5' RACE reads through MiXCR, listing each CDR3 protein once. This table has about 350,000 distinct CDR3 sequences, around 14% appearing once. Sequenced material: PBMCs or a T cell subset sorted from them (not recorded which). All receptors derive from a man aged 18 to 35 who had mild COVID-19 (a few samples of this study predate the infection). Cell type and time point are not known.

The chain is built from TRBV2 and TRBJ1-6; TRBD1 matches 7 bases. V lost 2 bases, J lost 1 base, and 8 bases stayed unmatched. This CDR3 has 18 residues. CDR1 is SNHLY and CDR2 is FYNNEI in the germline V gene. The CDR3 region has the DNA TGTGCCAGCAGTGAAAACAGGGCAGGGGGTTCCTATAATTCACCCCTCCACTTT. It translates to CASSENRAGGSYNSPLHF.

The chain carries TRBV4-1 and TRBJ1-5; D remains unclear. The CDR3 runs 15 residues. CDR1 and CDR2 (germline): MGHRA, YSYEKL. V dropped 0 bases and J dropped 5 bases, with 11 bases sitting between them. DNA for the CDR3: TGCGCCAGCAGCCAAGATCCACAGAGGGATCAGCCCCAGCATTTT. Translated, it gives CASSQDPQRDQPQHF.

This clonotype was observed a few times. The rearrangement uses TRBV7-2 and TRBJ2-3; D not certain. The germline V gene has CDR1 SGHTA and CDR2 FQGNSA. The CDR3 loop spans 15 amino acids. V shed 6 bases and J shed 0 bases, with 13 bases lying between them. Written as DNA, the CDR3 is TGTGCCAGCAGTAGTATCAGTTTGAGCACAGATACGCAGTATTTT. Translated, it gives CASSSISLSTDTQYF.

This clonotype has more than one count but fewer than ten. This chain links TRBV19 with TRBJ2-1; 13 nucleotides agree with TRBD2. J lost 4 bases, V lost 6 bases, and 6 bases had no gene match. Looked up from germline, CDR1 is LNHDA and CDR2 is SQIVND (reference sequence). The CDR3 has 16 residues. As DNA, the CDR3 is TGTGCCAGTAGAAAGGGACTAGCGGGGAGGTACAATGAGCAGTTCTTC. Translated, it gives CASRKGLAGRYNEQFF.

The genes are TRBV4-3 and TRBJ2-5; D not resolved. Germline V lookup: CDR1 LGHNA, CDR2 YSLEER. The germline V and J ends were trimmed by 0 bases and 5 bases, with 13 bases remaining between them. The CDR3 runs to 15 residues. The DNA for the CDR3 is TGCGCCAGCAGCCAAGATTATTACGGGTTCGAGACCCAGTACTTC. It encodes CASSQDYYGFETQYF.

The chain has TRBV20-1 and TRBJ2-7; possible D gene TRBD2, 6 bases. This CDR3 comprises 13 residues. The germline V gene has CDR1 DFQATT and CDR2 SNEGSKA (reference sequence). Trimming cost V 4 bases and J 1 base, with 11 bases left between them. The CDR3 DNA reads TGCAGTGCTACGGCGGGGCTATCCTACGAGCAGTACTTC. It encodes CSATAGLSYEQYF.

The chain uses TRBV20-1 and TRBJ1-5; D is unclear. The CDR3 is made up of 14 amino acids. CDR1 DFQATT and CDR2 SNEGSKA come from the germline V gene (reference sequence). V lost 6 bases and J 2 bases, leaving 14 bases between the germline ends. CDR3 coding DNA: TGCAGTGCGCACGAGGGTAAAGGCAATCAGCCCCAGCATTTT. This translates into CSAHEGKGNQPQHF.

This clonotype appeared many times. J is TRBJ1-5 and V is TRBV7-6; D is unclear. Trimming left V 6 bases short and J 0 bases short, with 12 bases between. The length of the CDR3 is 15 residues. Germline V lookup: CDR1 SGHVS, CDR2 FNYEAQ. The DNA for the CDR3 is TGTGCCAGCAGTCCCGCGGGTTATAGCAATCAGCCCCAGCATTTT. Translating gives CASSPAGYSNQPQHF.

This sequence joins TRBV7-2 and TRBJ1-2; D perhaps matches TRBD1 (6 bases). Germline V gene lookup returns CDR1 SGHTA and CDR2 FQGNSA. The CDR3 has 16 amino acids. Trimming removed 0 bases at V and 5 bases at J, with 16 bases between. The CDR3 DNA is TGTGCCAGCAGCTTAGCGGGCCAGGGGATCGGTTATGGCTACACCTTC. Residues: CASSLAGQGIGYGYTF.

This clonotype was detected only a few times. The chain combines TRBV27 with TRBJ2-3; possible D gene TRBD2, 5 bases. The CDR3 runs to 15 residues. Germline V gene lookup returns CDR1 MNHEY and CDR2 SMNVEV (reference sequence). With 4 bases removed from V and 2 bases from J, the gap between germline ends came to 13 bases. The CDR3 DNA reads TGTGCCAGCAGTTCCGCGGGCCCCCCCACAGATACGCAGTATTTT. This translates into CASSSAGPPTDTQYF.

The rearrangement uses TRBV20-1 and TRBJ2-5; the match to TRBD1 covers 9 bases. Germline V gene lookup returns CDR1 DFQATT and CDR2 SNEGSKA (reference sequence). The CDR3 length is 15 residues. V lost 6 bases, J lost 1 base, and 9 bases stayed unmatched. The CDR3 here is CSALPGQGLQETQYF. Written as DNA, the CDR3 is TGCAGTGCGTTGCCGGGACAGGGCCTCCAAGAGACCCAGTACTTC.

CDR3 DNA sequence: TGTGCCAGCAGCCCCCGCGGTAGACCCACCTACGAGCAGTACTTC. Its translation is CASSPRGRPTYEQYF. The rearrangement joins TRBV9 to TRBJ2-7; D not certain. Germline CDR1 and CDR2: SGDLS and YYNGEE. The CDR3 extends over 15 amino acids. V gave up 4 bases and J gave up 2 bases, with 16 bases separating them.

The gene calls are TRBV5-8 and TRBJ2-7, with D perhaps matching TRBD2 (5 bases). This CDR3 region has 13 residues. V lost 4 bases and J lost 4, with 12 bases in between. CDR1 is SGHTS, CDR2 YDEGEE, per germline. The CDR3 sequence is CASSIRPGYEQYV. CDR3 DNA sequence: TGTGCCAGCAGCATCAGGCCGGGGTACGAGCAGTACGTC.

This clonotype was detected ten times or more. The germline gene is not matched at one end of the junction; a read error may be the cause. Here the CDR3 DNA reads TGTGCTAGCAGCTTAGGGCTAGCGGGGGTGCAAGAGACCCAGTACTTC. Amino acids: CASSLGLAGVQETQYF. This chain links TRBV7-7 with TRBJ2-5, with 10 bases aligning to TRBD2. The germline V gene has CDR1 SSHAT and CDR2 FNYEAQ (reference sequence). The length of the CDR3 is 16 residues.

This clonotype was counted between two and nine times. The chain employs TRBV7-9 and TRBJ2-7, with D possibly being TRBD1 or TRBD2 (5 bases each). CDR1 is SEHNR and CDR2 is FQNEAQ in the germline V gene (reference sequence). The CDR3 is 15 residues long. Trimming cost V 5 bases and J 2 bases, with 16 bases left between them. CDR3 nucleotides: TGTGCCAGCAGCCCTCGGGGACCCAGGACCTACGAGCAGTACTTC. This sequence encodes CASSPRGPRTYEQYF.

This clonotype was counted many times. At one end, the junction sequence differs from germline, possibly due to a read error. The J gene is TRBJ2-7, the V gene TRBV5-1; 9 nucleotides align to TRBD2. The CDR3 has 14 residues. In germline, CDR1 is SGHRS, CDR2 YFSETQ. The CDR3 DNA sequence: TGTGCCAGTAGTCTAGCGGGGAGCTCCTACGAGCAGTACTTC. This sequence encodes CASSLAGSSYEQYF.

Ten or more counts support this clonotype. This chain uses TRBV12-3 or TRBV12-4 with TRBJ2-5; 8 nucleotides match TRBD1. The CDR3 extends over 13 amino acids. Germline trimming cut 6 bases from V and 6 bases from J; bases unmatched to any gene: 6. The CDR3 DNA is TGTGCCAGCAGGTCTCAGGGGGCGCAGACCCAGTACTTC. Translating gives CASRSQGAQTQYF.

This clonotype turned up a few times. The chain links TRBV10-3 to TRBJ1-3; D gene unclear. V lost 3 bases and J 8 bases, leaving 17 bases between the germline ends. The germline gives CDR1 ENHRY, CDR2 SYGVKD. This CDR3 is 15 amino acids long. CDR3 sequence: CAISDAHSSGDTIYF. The CDR3 bases are TGTGCCATCAGTGACGCCCACTCAAGCGGCGACACCATATATTTT.

This clonotype has at least ten counts. The chain has TRBV9 and TRBJ2-3; 7 bases agree with TRBD2. This CDR3 contains 12 residues. CDR1 is SGDLS, CDR2 YYNGEE, per germline. The ends lost 3 bases at V and 7 bases at J; junction bases unmatched: 2. The CDR3 sequence: CASSAGGHTQYF. The CDR3 coding sequence is TGTGCCAGCAGCGCGGGAGGACATACGCAGTATTTT.

This clonotype has more than one count but fewer than ten. This may come from a read error, since a much larger clone is one base off. This chain uses TRBV7-2 with TRBJ1-5, with 8 bases fitting TRBD1. This CDR3 has 15 amino acids. The germline V gene encodes CDR1 SGHTA and CDR2 FQGNSA. Here the CDR3 reads CASRLGDRGYQPQHF. In DNA form, the CDR3 reads TGTGCCAGCCGCTTAGGAGACAGGGGTTATCAGCCCCAGCATTTT.

The chain couples TRBV7-9 to TRBJ2-1; D is undetermined. The CDR3 extends over 14 amino acids. CDR1 and CDR2 (germline): SEHNR, FQNEAQ (reference sequence). V was shortened by 0 bases and J by 12 bases, with 15 bases between the two germline ends. CDR3 nucleotides: TGTGCCAGCAGCTTAGCTGGGGTAGGGCACGGGCAGTTCTTC. This gives the protein CASSLAGVGHGQFF.